Below, 10 T cell receptor beta chains from the same sample are listed, as sequenced in a study of T cell changes during pregnancy in multiple sclerosis (dated by TCRdb to the late 2010s). Library prep was done by the immunoSEQ multiplex PCR assay. TCRdb took over this immuneACCESS table, retaining in-frame rearrangements with V and J assigned. Such tables are incomplete; in checked studies, under half of the missing clones stem from an unresolved V gene, and the remainder is unexplained. This sample holds roughly 57,000 clones; about 88% were observed only once. The top ten hold approximately 3% of the sample. Sample: CD8+ T cells from peripheral blood mononuclear cells, taken before pregnancy. These receptor sequences come from a female donor with multiple sclerosis, enrolled in a pregnancy study.

The chain combines TRBV7-6 with TRBJ2-7, with D possibly being TRBD2 (6 bases). The CDR3 loop spans 16 amino acids. V was shortened by 3 bases and J by 3 bases, with 18 bases between the two germline ends. Germline CDR1 reads SGHVS; CDR2 reads FNYEAQ. CDR3 loop: CASSFIPQAGRYEQYF. For the CDR3, the DNA is TGTGCCAGCAGCTTTATCCCCCAGGCGGGGCGCTACGAGCAGTACTTC. Full variable domain (missing parts from reference TRBV7-6 and TRBJ2-7): GAGVSQSPRYKVTKRGQDVALRCDPISGHVSLYWYRQALGQGPEFLTYFNYEAQQDKSGLPNDRFSAERPEGSISTLTIQRTEQRDSAMYRCASSFIPQAGRYEQYFGPGTRLTVT.

The CDR3 bases are TGCAGTGCTAGAGATGGCTATGAGCAGTTCTTC. Residues: CSARDGYEQFF. This chain links TRBV20-1 with TRBJ2-1, with D hard to call. V lost 0 bases to trimming and J lost 8 bases, with 5 bases between them. Germline V CDR1 and CDR2: DFQATT, SNEGSKA (reference sequence). This CDR3 region has 11 residues.

This clone was seen once. The gene calls are TRBV9 and TRBJ1-4; TRBD1 might be the D (6 bases). There are 15 residues in the CDR3. Trimming stripped 0 bases from V and 3 bases from J, with 9 bases between. Germline V gene lookup returns CDR1 SGDLS and CDR2 YYNGEE. The CDR3 spells CASSVGDTANEKLFF. The CDR3 DNA reads TGTGCCAGCAGCGTAGGGGACACGGCTAATGAAAAACTGTTTTTT.

This chain joins TRBV9 and TRBJ1-3; D not resolved. Germline lookup yields CDR1 SGDLS and CDR2 YYNGEE. The V and J ends lost 4 bases and 0 bases respectively, with 11 bases between them. The CDR3 is made up of 15 amino acids. The CDR3 loop is CASSSTPVSGNTIYF. The CDR3 DNA reads TGTGCCAGCAGCAGTACACCCGTCTCTGGAAACACCATATATTTT. Combining the CDR3 with reference TRBV9 and TRBJ1-3 gives the whole variable domain DSGVTQTPKHLITATGQRVTLRCSPRSGDLSVYWYQQSLDQGLQFLIQYYNGEERAKGNILERFSAQQFPDLHSELNLSSLELGDSALYFCASSSTPVSGNTIYFGEGSWLTVV.

The chain couples TRBV19 to TRBJ2-4; D is perhaps TRBD1 (6 bases). The germline gives CDR1 LNHDA, CDR2 SQIVND (reference sequence). The CDR3 totals 17 residues. V was trimmed by 3 bases and J by 10 bases, leaving 25 bases between them. This CDR3 reads CASSIIWTEGWDRIQYF. The CDR3, as DNA: TGTGCCAGTAGTATTATCTGGACAGAAGGGTGGGATAGGATTCAGTACTTC.

The V and J genes are TRBV11-2 and TRBJ1-2; 7 bases are shared with TRBD1. Germline-derived CDR1 and CDR2 are SGHAT and FQNNGV. J gave up 4 bases and V 3 bases, and 8 bases lay outside the gene matches. This CDR3 is 15 amino acids long. The CDR3 spells CASSFSGDRFYGYTF. The CDR3 DNA follows: TGTGCCAGCAGCTTTTCGGGGGACAGATTCTATGGCTACACCTTC.

V gene TRBV2 combines with J gene TRBJ1-1, with a tentative D call TRBD1 (5 bases). With 8 bases removed from V and 4 bases from J, the gap between germline ends came to 20 bases. Germline values: CDR1 SNHLY, CDR2 FYNNEI. This CDR3 region has 15 residues. For the CDR3, the DNA is TGTGCCAGCCTACCCAACCAGGGTCAGGGCACTGAAGCTTTCTTT. Its protein product is CASLPNQGQGTEAFF.

The gene calls are TRBV4-1 and TRBJ1-2; D is possibly TRBD1 (6 bases). V lost 1 base, J lost 3 bases, and 12 bases lay in between. The CDR3 length is 15 residues. In germline, CDR1 is MGHRA, CDR2 YSYEKL. The CDR3 DNA reads TGCGCCAGCAGCCAAGTGCGGGGGGCGGACTATGGCTACACCTTC. It translates to CASSQVRGADYGYTF.

The chain recombines TRBV7-8 with TRBJ2-2; TRBD1 might be the D (6 bases). Germline CDR1 and CDR2: SGHVS and FQNEAQ. The CDR3 contains 15 residues. The ends were cut back, 6 bases at V and 10 bases at J, with 21 bases in the middle. The CDR3: CASSSKLQGFLELFF. Here the CDR3 DNA reads TGTGCCAGCAGTTCAAAACTACAGGGATTTCTGGAGCTGTTTTTT.

The chain uses TRBV7-3 and TRBJ1-2; the match to TRBD1 covers 9 bases. CDR3 length: 13 amino acids. V shed 4 bases, J shed 8 bases, and the junction held 5 bases outside the gene matches. Looked up from germline, CDR1 is SGHTA and CDR2 is FQGTGA. CDR3 DNA: TGTGCCAGCAGCTCAGGGACAGGGATCGGCTACACCTTC. This encodes CASSSGTGIGYTF.